The source of this TCR beta chain is a study of blood T cell repertoires in COVID-19 (dated by TCRdb to about 2020). At the level of the whole study: Samples covering the acute and convalescent phases of COVID-19 were provided by collaborators in the United States, Italy and Spain. Where available, HLA class I and class II types were taken from metadata supplied by the sample provider and were not determined by assay-based typing. Samples came from the ongoing ImmuneRACE study (first 160 participants) plus 1,254 subjects from 6 global collaborators. The repertoires were released in a freely available public database meant as a resource for research on the immune response to SARS-CoV-2. The dataset comprised deeply sampled blood TCRbeta repertoires from subjects exposed to, actively infected with, or recovered from COVID-19. The material from the prospective study consisted of cDNA or gDNA derived from T cells, B-cell-depleted T cells, or PBMCs. Nearly every sample came with metadata listing a de-identified subject ID, COVID-19 status, age in years and sex.

TCRbeta CDR3 regions were amplified from genomic DNA by means of the immunoSEQ Assay, a bias-controlled multiplex PCR. Per the source publication's procedure: Within the assay, amplification of reference gene primers was used to estimate how many nucleated cells each sample contained. Sequence reads were collapsed and filtered to measure the absolute abundance of every unique TCRbeta CDR3 rearrangement. For each sample, productive Simpson clonality was calculated as the square root of Simpson's diversity index across productive rearrangements. TCRdb stores this immuneACCESS table with in-frame sequences only. Part of the clones is absent; in the studies checked, under half of the shortfall reflects unresolved V genes, and no reason is known for the rest. The V and J calls and the clone size are those of that table, but D and trimming were determined from the DNA. Within this sample are some 55,000 clones, with just over 90% of them counted one time only. Approximately 8% of the sample is in the top ten clones.

Collaborating institutions collected whole blood in K2EDTA tubes following their own protocols. Collaborator samples were shipped for TCRbeta analysis as frozen whole blood, isolated PBMCs, or DNA extracted from either sample type. Overall study outcomes, separate from this receptor: Clinical and demographic metadata were provided uncurated, with the amount varying by source and participant.

In the germline V gene (reference sequence), CDR1 corresponds to SGHNT and CDR2 to YYREEE. The CDR3 holds 18 amino acids from the cysteine to the phenylalanine. Of all the DNA, just the CDR3 is kept, 54 bases in frame from base 1. V loses 1 base, J loses 1 base, and the germline ends lie 15 bases apart. Note on this clone: The antigen this receptor binds is unknown. One base away there is no much larger clone; base qualities are not given.

Rearrangement joined TRBV5-4 to TRBJ2-6, with the D gene call left open. The sample consisted of peripheral blood. The source is a woman aged 40 to 50 with active COVID-19. The nucleotide sequence is given as TGTGCCAGCAGCTTGTGGGCCGGAAGATTATCTGGGGCCAACGTCCTGACTTTC. Its translation reads: CASSLWAGRLSGANVLTF.